The clone carrying this T cell receptor beta chain was observed many times. The antigen is undetermined. The data belong to a study of T cell repertoires in cytomegalovirus infection. Study in general: CMV infection plus the matching HLA type was flagged by public TCR beta signatures.

TCRdb recomputed calls from the reads with MiXCR, one row per CDR3 protein. The sample shows 650,000 to 850,000 distinct CDR3 sequences, under 35% of them seen only once. The starting material was cultured CD8+ T cells from PBMCs, obtained from culture after CMV antigen stimulation. The receptor was isolated from a human donor in good health (CMV status not recorded). Some clones in this sample may be carry-over from other donors' samples.

The CDR3 DNA is TGTGCCAGCAGTTTAAAAGGGAATAGCAATCAGCCCCAGCATTTT. Translating it yields CASSLKGNSNQPQHF. V is TRBV12-3 or TRBV12-4 and J is TRBJ1-5, with D uncertain. Trimming removed 2 bases at V and 0 bases at J, with 8 bases between. The CDR3 extends over 15 amino acids.